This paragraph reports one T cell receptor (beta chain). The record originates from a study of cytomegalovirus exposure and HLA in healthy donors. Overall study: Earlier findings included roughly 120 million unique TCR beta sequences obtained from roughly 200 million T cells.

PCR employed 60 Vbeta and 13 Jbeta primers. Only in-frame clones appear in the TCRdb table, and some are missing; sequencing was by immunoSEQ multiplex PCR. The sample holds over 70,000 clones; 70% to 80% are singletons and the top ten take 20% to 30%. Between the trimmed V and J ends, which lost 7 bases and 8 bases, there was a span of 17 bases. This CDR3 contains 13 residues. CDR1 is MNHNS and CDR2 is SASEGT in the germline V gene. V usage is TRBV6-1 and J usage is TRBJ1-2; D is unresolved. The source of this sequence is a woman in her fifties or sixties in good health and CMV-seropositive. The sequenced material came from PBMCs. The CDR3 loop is CASMPGGFWGYTF. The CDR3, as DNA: TGTGCCAGCATGCCGGGCGGGTTCTGGGGCTACACCTTC.